This TCR beta chain was observed in a study of PD-1 blockade in classical Hodgkin lymphoma. With 2 bases removed from V and 0 bases from J, the gap between germline ends came to 18 bases. The length of the CDR3 is 18 residues. Looked up from germline, CDR1 is SGHRS and CDR2 is YFSETQ. Clones were sequenced by immunoSEQ multiplex PCR, and TCRdb holds only the in-frame ones, with some missing. The sample yields approximately 70,000 clones, 85% to 95% seen once. Time point reported: newly diagnosed, previously untreated cHL patient sample. The origin of this receptor is a human donor with classical Hodgkin lymphoma. Sample: peripheral blood mononuclear cells (PBMCs). The chain combines TRBV5-1 with TRBJ1-3; D not resolved. The DNA for the CDR3 is TGCGCCAGCAGCTTAGCAGGTCTCCAGTACTACTCTGGAAACACCATATATTTT. Amino acids: CASSLAGLQYYSGNTIYF.